These T cell receptor beta chains were read from a single sample in a study of blood T cell repertoires in COVID-19. The assay was immunoSEQ multiplex PCR, and TCRdb's table has in-frame clones only and misses some. The sample lists about 400,000 clones; around 87% were seen once. The sequencing sample was made of PBMCs or T cells enriched from blood (not recorded which). The source of these receptors is a woman aged 45-65 years who had recovered from COVID-19. CDR3s include the opening cysteine and the closing phenylalanine or tryptophan. Fields, in order: D gene, V gene, clone size, J gene, CDR3 protein, CDR3 DNA. D genes are given only for firm matches. Size is omitted from some rows. Given values are once, few, many or a class for expanded clones.

d_gene: TRBD1; v_gene: TRBV6-2/TRBV6-3; abundance: .; j_gene: TRBJ1-2; CDR3aa: CASSYSRTGRLNYGYTF; CDR3nt: TGTGCCAGCAGTTACTCGAGGACAGGACGCCTTAACTATGGCTACACCTTC
d_gene: TRBD1; v_gene: TRBV18; abundance: .; j_gene: TRBJ1-2; CDR3aa: CASSPGQTLLYGYTF; CDR3nt: TGTGCCAGCTCACCGGGACAGACTTTACTCTATGGCTACACCTTC
d_gene: .; v_gene: TRBV9; abundance: .; j_gene: TRBJ1-1; CDR3aa: CASSVVRGGESEAFF; CDR3nt: TGTGCCAGCAGCGTAGTTAGGGGGGGAGAGAGTGAAGCTTTCTTT
d_gene: .; v_gene: TRBV5-1; abundance: few; j_gene: TRBJ1-1; CDR3aa: CASSVVGTNTEAFF; CDR3nt: TGCGCCAGCAGCGTTGTAGGGACTAATACTGAAGCTTTCTTT
d_gene: TRBD1; v_gene: TRBV5-1; abundance: many; j_gene: TRBJ2-2; CDR3aa: CASRSKTGGTGELFF; CDR3nt: TGCGCCAGCAGGTCTAAGACAGGGGGGACCGGGGAGCTGTTTTTT
d_gene: .; v_gene: TRBV27; abundance: once; j_gene: TRBJ2-7; CDR3aa: CASSPEAPTYEQYF; CDR3nt: TGTGCCAGCAGCCCGGAGGCTCCCACCTACGAGCAGTACTTC
d_gene: .; v_gene: TRBV19; abundance: .; j_gene: TRBJ1-1; CDR3aa: CASRGVRLNTEAFF; CDR3nt: TGTGCCAGTAGAGGGGTAAGGCTGAACACTGAAGCTTTCTTT
d_gene: .; v_gene: TRBV21-1; abundance: .; j_gene: TRBJ1-5; CDR3aa: CASSSRDRKEYSNQPQHF; CDR3nt: TGTGCCAGCAGCAGTAGGGACAGGAAGGAGTATAGCAATCAGCCCCAGCATTTT
d_gene: .; v_gene: TRBV18; abundance: .; j_gene: TRBJ1-4; CDR3aa: CASSPQASRSNGEKLFF; CDR3nt: TGTGCCAGCTCACCCCAAGCCTCACGTTCGAACGGGGAAAAACTGTTTTTT
d_gene: TRBD1; v_gene: TRBV18; abundance: .; j_gene: TRBJ2-7; CDR3aa: CASSPSPDRSSYEQYF; CDR3nt: TGTGCCAGCTCACCCTCCCCGGACAGGAGCTCCTACGAGCAGTACTTC
d_gene: .; v_gene: TRBV5-6; abundance: .; j_gene: TRBJ1-1; CDR3aa: CASSLRGLNTEAFF; CDR3nt: TGTGCCAGCAGCTTAAGGGGTCTGAACACTGAAGCTTTCTTT
d_gene: TRBD2; v_gene: TRBV7-9; abundance: .; j_gene: TRBJ2-2; CDR3aa: CASSLGLAGSAGELFF; CDR3nt: TGTGCCAGCAGCTTAGGGCTAGCGGGGTCGGCCGGGGAGCTGTTTTTT
d_gene: .; v_gene: TRBV14; abundance: .; j_gene: TRBJ1-1; CDR3aa: CASSPGTGVAAFF; CDR3nt: TGTGCCAGCAGCCCGGGGACGGGAGTTGCAGCTTTCTTT
d_gene: TRBD2; v_gene: TRBV28; abundance: .; j_gene: TRBJ2-3; CDR3aa: CASSHASGGRDTQYF; CDR3nt: TGTGCCAGCAGTCACGCTAGCGGGGGTAGGGATACGCAGTATTTT
d_gene: .; v_gene: TRBV6-5; abundance: .; j_gene: TRBJ1-6; CDR3aa: CASRLNSPLHF; CDR3nt: TGTGCCAGCAGGCTAAATTCACCCCTCCACTTT
d_gene: TRBD2; v_gene: TRBV12-3/TRBV12-4; abundance: .; j_gene: TRBJ2-5; CDR3aa: CASSTLAEETQYF; CDR3nt: TGTGCCAGCAGTACCCTAGCGGAAGAGACCCAGTACTTC
d_gene: .; v_gene: TRBV10-3; abundance: .; j_gene: TRBJ1-2; CDR3aa: CAISGGETRGYTF; CDR3nt: TGTGCCATCAGTGGCGGGGAGACTAGGGGCTACACCTTC
d_gene: TRBD2; v_gene: TRBV5-1; abundance: .; j_gene: TRBJ2-6; CDR3aa: CASSLQRGDSGANVLTF; CDR3nt: TGCGCCAGCAGCTTGCAGCGGGGGGACTCTGGGGCCAACGTCCTGACTTTC
d_gene: .; v_gene: TRBV2; abundance: .; j_gene: TRBJ2-7; CDR3aa: CATGSETKTYEQYF; CDR3nt: TGTGCCACAGGGTCCGAGACCAAAACCTACGAGCAGTACTTC
d_gene: TRBD2; v_gene: TRBV7-8; abundance: .; j_gene: TRBJ2-3; CDR3aa: CASSSGTSGGLPTDTQYF; CDR3nt: TGTGCCAGCAGCTCCGGGACTAGCGGGGGCCTCCCCACAGATACGCAGTATTTT
d_gene: .; v_gene: TRBV11-1; abundance: .; j_gene: TRBJ2-1; CDR3aa: CASSLKRDEQFF; CDR3nt: TGTGCCAGCAGCCTCAAACGGGATGAGCAGTTCTTC
d_gene: .; v_gene: TRBV28; abundance: .; j_gene: TRBJ1-5; CDR3aa: CASSFPGAGSNQPQHF; CDR3nt: TGTGCCAGCAGTTTTCCCGGTGCGGGTAGCAATCAGCCCCAGCATTTT
d_gene: TRBD1; v_gene: TRBV5-1; abundance: .; j_gene: TRBJ1-2; CDR3aa: CASRVSGQGASYTF; CDR3nt: TGCGCCAGCAGAGTATCTGGACAGGGGGCGAGCTACACCTTC